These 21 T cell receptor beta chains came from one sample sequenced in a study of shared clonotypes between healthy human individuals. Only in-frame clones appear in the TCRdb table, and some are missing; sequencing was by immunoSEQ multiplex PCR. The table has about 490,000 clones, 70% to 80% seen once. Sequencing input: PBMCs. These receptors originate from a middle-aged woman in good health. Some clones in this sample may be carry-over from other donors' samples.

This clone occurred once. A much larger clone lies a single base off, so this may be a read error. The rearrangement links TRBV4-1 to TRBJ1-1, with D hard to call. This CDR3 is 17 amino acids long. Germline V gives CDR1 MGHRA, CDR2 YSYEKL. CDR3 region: CASSQRTLRAMNTEALF. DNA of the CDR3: TGCGCCAGCAGCCAACGTACCCTCAGAGCCATGAACACTGAAGCTCTCTTT.

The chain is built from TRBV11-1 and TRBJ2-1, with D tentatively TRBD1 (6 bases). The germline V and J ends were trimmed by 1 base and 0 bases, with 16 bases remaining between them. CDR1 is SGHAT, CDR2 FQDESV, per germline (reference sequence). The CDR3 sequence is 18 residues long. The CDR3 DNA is TGTGCCAGCAGCTTAGTAGTCGGGACACCGAGCTCCTACAATGAGCAGTTCTTC. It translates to CASSLVVGTPSSYNEQFF.

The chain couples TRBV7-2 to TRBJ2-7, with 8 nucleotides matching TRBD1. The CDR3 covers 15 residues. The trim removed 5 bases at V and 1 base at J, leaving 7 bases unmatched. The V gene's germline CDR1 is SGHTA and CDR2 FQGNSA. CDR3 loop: CASSAYRGSSYEQYF. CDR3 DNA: TGTGCCAGCAGCGCCTACAGGGGGTCGTCCTACGAGCAGTACTTC.

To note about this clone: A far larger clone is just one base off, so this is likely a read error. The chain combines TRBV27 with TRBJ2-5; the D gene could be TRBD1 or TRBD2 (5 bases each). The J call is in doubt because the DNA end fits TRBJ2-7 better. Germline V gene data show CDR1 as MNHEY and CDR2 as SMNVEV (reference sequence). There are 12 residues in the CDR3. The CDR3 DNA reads TGTGCCAGCAGTTTAGGGACCCACGAGCAGTACTTC. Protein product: CASSLGTHEQYF.

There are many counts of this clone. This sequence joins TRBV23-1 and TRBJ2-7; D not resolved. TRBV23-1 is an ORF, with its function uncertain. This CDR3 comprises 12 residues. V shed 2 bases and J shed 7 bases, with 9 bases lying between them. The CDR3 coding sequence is TGCGCCAGCAGTCAAGATGAGGCGGAGCAGTACTTC. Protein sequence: CASSQDEAEQYF.

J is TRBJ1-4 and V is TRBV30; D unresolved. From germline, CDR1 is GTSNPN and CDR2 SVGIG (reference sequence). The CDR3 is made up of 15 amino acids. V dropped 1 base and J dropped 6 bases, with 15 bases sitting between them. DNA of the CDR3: TGTGCCTGGAGTGGGGTCGCTCCCGGGGATGAAAAACTGTTTTTT. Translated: CAWSGVAPGDEKLFF. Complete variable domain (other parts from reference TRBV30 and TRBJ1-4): SQTIHQWPATLVQPVGSPLSLECTVEGTSNPNLYWYRQAAGRGLQLLFYSVGIGQISSEVPQNLSASRPQDRQFILSSKKLLLSDSGFYLCAWSGVAPGDEKLFFGSGTQLSVL.

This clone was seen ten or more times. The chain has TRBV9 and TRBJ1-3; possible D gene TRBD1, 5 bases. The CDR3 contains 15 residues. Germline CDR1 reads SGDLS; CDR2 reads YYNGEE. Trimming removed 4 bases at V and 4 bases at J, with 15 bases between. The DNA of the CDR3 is TGTGCCAGCAGCCCTCGGGGGGAGGAAGGAAACACCATATATTTT. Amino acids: CASSPRGEEGNTIYF.

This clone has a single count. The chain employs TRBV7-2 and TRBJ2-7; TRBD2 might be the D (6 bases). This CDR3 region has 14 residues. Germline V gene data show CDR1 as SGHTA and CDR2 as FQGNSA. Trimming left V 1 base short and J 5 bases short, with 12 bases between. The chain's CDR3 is CASSLVGGVDEQYF. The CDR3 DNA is TGTGCCAGCAGCTTAGTCGGCGGGGTCGACGAGCAGTACTTC.

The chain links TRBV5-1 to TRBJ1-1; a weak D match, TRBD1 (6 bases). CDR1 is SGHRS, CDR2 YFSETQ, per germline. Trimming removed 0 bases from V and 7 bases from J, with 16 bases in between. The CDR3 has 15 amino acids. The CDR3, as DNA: TGCGCCAGCAGCTTGGCCTGGCAGGGGATCGGTGAAGCTTTCTTT. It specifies CASSLAWQGIGEAFF.

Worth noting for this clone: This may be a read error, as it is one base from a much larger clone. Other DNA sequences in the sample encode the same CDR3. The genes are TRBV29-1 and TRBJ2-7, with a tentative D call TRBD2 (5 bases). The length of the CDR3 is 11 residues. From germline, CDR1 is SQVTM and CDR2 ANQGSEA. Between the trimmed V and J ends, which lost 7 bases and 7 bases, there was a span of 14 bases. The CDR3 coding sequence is TGCAGCGGCGGGCAAGGAGGTGAGCAGTACTTC. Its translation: CSGGQGGEQYF.

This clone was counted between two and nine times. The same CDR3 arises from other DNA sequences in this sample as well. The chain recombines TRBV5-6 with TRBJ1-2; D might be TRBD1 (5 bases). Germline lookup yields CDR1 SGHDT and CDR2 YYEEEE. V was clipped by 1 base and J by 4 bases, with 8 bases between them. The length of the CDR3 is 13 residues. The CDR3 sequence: CASSLRGGYGYTF. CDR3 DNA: TGTGCCAGCAGCTTGAGGGGAGGCTATGGCTACACCTTC.

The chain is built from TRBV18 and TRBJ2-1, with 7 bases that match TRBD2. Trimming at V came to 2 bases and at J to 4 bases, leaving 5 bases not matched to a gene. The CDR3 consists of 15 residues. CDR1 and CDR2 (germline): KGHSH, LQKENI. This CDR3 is CASSPGGSQYNEQFF. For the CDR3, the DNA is TGTGCCAGCTCACCAGGCGGGAGCCAATACAATGAGCAGTTCTTC. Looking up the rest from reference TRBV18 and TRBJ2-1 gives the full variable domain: NAGVMQNPRHLVRRRGQEARLRCSPMKGHSHVYWYRQLPEEGLKFMVYLQKENIIDESGMPKERFSAEFPKEGPSILRIQQVVRGDSAAYFCASSPGGSQYNEQFFGPGTRLTVL.

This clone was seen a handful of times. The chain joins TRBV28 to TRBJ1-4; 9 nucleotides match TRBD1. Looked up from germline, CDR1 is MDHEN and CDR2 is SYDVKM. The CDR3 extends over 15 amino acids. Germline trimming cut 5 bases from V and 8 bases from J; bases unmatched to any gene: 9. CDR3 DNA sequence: TGTGCCAGCAGTGATACAGGGGGCCCAATAGAAAAACTGTTTTTT. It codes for CASSDTGGPIEKLFF.

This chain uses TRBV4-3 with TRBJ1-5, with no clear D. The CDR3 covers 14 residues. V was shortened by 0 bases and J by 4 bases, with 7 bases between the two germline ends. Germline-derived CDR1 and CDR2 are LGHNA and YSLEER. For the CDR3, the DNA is TGCGCCAGCAGCCAAGACAGCAGAAATCAGCCCCAGCATTTT. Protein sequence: CASSQDSRNQPQHF.

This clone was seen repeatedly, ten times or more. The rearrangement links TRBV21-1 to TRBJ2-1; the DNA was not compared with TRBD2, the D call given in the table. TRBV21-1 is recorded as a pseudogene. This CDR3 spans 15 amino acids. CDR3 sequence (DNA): TGTGCCAGCAGCAATACGCTAGCGCCCTACAATGAGCAGTTCTTC. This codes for CASSNTLAPYNEQFF.

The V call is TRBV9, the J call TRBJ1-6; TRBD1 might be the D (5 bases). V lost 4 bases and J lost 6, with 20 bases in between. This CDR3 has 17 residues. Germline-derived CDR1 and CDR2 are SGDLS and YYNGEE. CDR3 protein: CASSPYYTGGSNSPLHF. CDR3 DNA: TGTGCCAGCAGCCCCTACTACACGGGGGGGAGTAATTCACCCCTCCACTTT.

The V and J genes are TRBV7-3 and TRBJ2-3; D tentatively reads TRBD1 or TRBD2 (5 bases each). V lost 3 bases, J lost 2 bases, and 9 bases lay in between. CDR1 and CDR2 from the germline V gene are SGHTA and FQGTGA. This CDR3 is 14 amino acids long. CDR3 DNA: TGTGCCAGCAGCTTCCTTGGGACCACAGATACGCAGTATTTT. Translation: CASSFLGTTDTQYF.

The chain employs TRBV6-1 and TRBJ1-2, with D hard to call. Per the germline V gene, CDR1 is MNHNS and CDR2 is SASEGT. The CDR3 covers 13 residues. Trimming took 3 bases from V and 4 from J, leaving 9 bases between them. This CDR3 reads CASSESGRYGYTF. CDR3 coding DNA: TGTGCCAGCAGTGAGTCAGGCCGCTATGGCTACACCTTC.

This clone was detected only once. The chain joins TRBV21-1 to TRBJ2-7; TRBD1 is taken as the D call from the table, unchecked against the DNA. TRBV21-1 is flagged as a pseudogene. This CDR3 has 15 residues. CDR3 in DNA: TGTGCCAGCAGCAAATCCGGGACAGAGACCTACGAGCAGTACTTC. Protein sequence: CASSKSGTETYEQYF.

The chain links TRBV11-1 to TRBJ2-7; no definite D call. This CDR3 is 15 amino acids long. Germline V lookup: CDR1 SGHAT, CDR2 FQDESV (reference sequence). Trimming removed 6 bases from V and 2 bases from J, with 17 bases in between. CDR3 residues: CASSFLRYSPYEQYF. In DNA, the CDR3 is TGTGCCAGCAGTTTCCTCCGCTACTCACCCTACGAGCAGTACTTC.

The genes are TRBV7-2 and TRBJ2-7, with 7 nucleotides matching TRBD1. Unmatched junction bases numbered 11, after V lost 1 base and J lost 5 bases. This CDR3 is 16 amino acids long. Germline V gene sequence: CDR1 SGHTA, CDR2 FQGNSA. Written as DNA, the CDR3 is TGTGCCAGCAGCTTAGGGGGAAACAGGGGTTGGAACGAGCAGTACTTC. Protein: CASSLGGNRGWNEQYF.